This T cell receptor (beta chain) is from a study of blood T cell repertoires in COVID-19 (dated by TCRdb to the early 2020s). Study-wide context: Collaborator samples came from the United States, Italy and Spain and covered acute and convalescent phases of COVID-19. The material from the prospective study consisted of cDNA or gDNA derived from T cells, B-cell-depleted T cells, or PBMCs. Subjects who had been exposed to COVID-19, were actively infected with it, or had recovered from it provided the deeply sampled blood TCRbeta repertoires that made up the dataset. A freely available public database, intended as a resource for researchers studying the immune response to SARS-CoV-2, is where the repertoires were released. The samples were drawn from the first 160 participants of the ongoing ImmuneRACE study and from 1,254 subjects provided by 6 global collaborators. Sample metadata almost always included a de-identified subject ID, COVID-19 status, age in years and sex. HLA class I and class II types, where available, came from metadata supplied by the sample provider rather than from assay-based typing.

Comment on this clone: Its antigen remains undetermined. No qualities accompany the bases; no much larger clone lies one base away.

Via the germline V gene, CDR1 is SQVTM and CDR2 ANQGSEA. Trimming takes 4 bases from V and 5 bases from J, and the germline ends sit 17 bases apart. The CDR3 runs 14 amino acids, cysteine and phenylalanine included. Only CDR3 DNA is held: 42 bases, read in frame from base 1. Results and caveats for the whole study, not just this receptor: How much clinical and demographic metadata was included differed by source and by participant, and the metadata was provided uncurated.

The immunoSEQ Assay, a bias-controlled multiplex PCR, was used to amplify TCRbeta CDR3 regions from genomic DNA. The study's processing was this. The number of nucleated cells in each sample was estimated by amplification of reference gene primers within the assay. To quantify the absolute abundance of each unique TCRbeta CDR3 rearrangement, sequence reads were collapsed and filtered. For each sample, productive Simpson clonality was calculated as the square root of Simpson's diversity index across productive rearrangements. The table was pulled from immuneACCESS by TCRdb, which kept in-frame rearrangements only. Such tables lose some clones; where checked, under half of the loss comes from unresolved V genes, and the rest has no known cause. Clone size and the V and J calls come from that table; the DNA yielded D and trimming. The sample has 150,000 or so clones on record, around 84% of them singletons. Clones ranked in the top ten supply about 7% of the sample.

Each collaborating institution followed its own protocols to collect whole blood in K2EDTA tubes. For TCRbeta analysis, collaborators shipped samples as frozen whole blood, isolated PBMCs, or DNA extracted from either of those sample types. The sequence derives from a man between 50 and 59 years old with active or convalescent COVID-19. The chain joins TRBV29-1 to TRBJ2-5; TRBD2 is a possible D gene, resting on 5 matching bases. Sequencing was carried out using peripheral blood. The bases read TGCAGCGTTGTCCGCGGGCCCACTCCCGAGACCCAGTACTTC. Its protein product is CSVVRGPTPETQYF.